This TCR beta chain is drawn from a study of blood T cell repertoires in COVID-19 (dated by TCRdb to 2020 to 2021). Some background on the complete study: Samples from collaborators originated in the United States, Italy and Spain and spanned both the acute and convalescent phases of COVID-19. The prospective study material was composed of cDNA or gDNA derived from T cells, B-cell-depleted T cells, or PBMCs. The dataset comprised deeply sampled blood TCRbeta repertoires from subjects exposed to, actively infected with, or recovered from COVID-19. The repertoires were released in a freely available public database meant as a resource for research on the immune response to SARS-CoV-2. The samples were drawn from two sources: the first 160 participants of the ongoing ImmuneRACE study, and fewer than 1,500 subjects contributed by 6 global collaborators. Nearly every sample came with metadata listing a de-identified subject ID, COVID-19 status, age in years and sex. HLA class I and class II types, where available, came from metadata supplied by the sample provider rather than from assay-based typing. What the work shows at the level of the full study, not this receptor alone: Clinical and demographic metadata were provided uncurated, with the amount varying by source and participant.

Including cysteine and phenylalanine, the CDR3 has 12 amino acids. Worth noting for this clone: The target of this receptor is not known. Because the CDR3's place on the DNA is in doubt, the DNA is left out and the CDR3 is given as listed by TCRdb.

In the prospective study, participants were roughly 18 to 100 years old, resided in under 30 geographic areas of the United States, and were enrolled through a virtual design. In the prospective study, cohorts were assigned on the basis of participant-reported clinical history obtained from a screening survey and a study questionnaire. Each participant in the prospective study had whole blood, serum and a nasopharyngeal or oropharyngeal swab collected by mobile phlebotomists. Participants in the prospective study had the option to provide additional blood draws and questionnaires over a roughly 2-month period. Prospective study blood samples were shipped either frozen or at room temperature before DNA extraction. TCRbeta CDR3 regions were amplified from genomic DNA by means of the immunoSEQ Assay, a bias-controlled multiplex PCR. In the paper's pipeline: Nucleated cell counts per sample were estimated from amplification of reference gene primers within the assay. To quantify the absolute abundance of each unique TCRbeta CDR3 rearrangement, sequence reads were collapsed and filtered. For each sample, productive Simpson clonality was calculated by taking the square root of Simpson's diversity index across productive rearrangements. TCRdb re-hosts the immuneACCESS table, in-frame sequences only. Its copies lack some clones; in the studies checked, an unresolved V gene accounts for under half of them, and the cause for the rest is not known. V and J calls and clone size are given by that table; D and trimming were obtained from the DNA. The sample table holds approximately 230,000 clones, of which around 90% were seen once. Under 6.5% of the sample goes to the ten largest clones.

The TCR was taken from a woman aged 25 to 39 with acute COVID-19. Sequenced material: PBMCs or T cells enriched from blood (not recorded which). The V and J genes are TRBV12-3 or TRBV12-4 and TRBJ1-5; TRBD1 is taken as the D call from the table, unchecked against the DNA. The CDR3 protein: CASSFGAGTVHF.